This entry describes one T cell receptor beta chain. Its antigen remains unidentified. Just one base apart from a much larger clone, this may be a read error. This entry comes from a study of blood T cells in healthy people across ages. Study outcomes and limitations: PBMCs were not sorted, which prevented a conclusive comparison of naive versus antigen-experienced cells. Diversity of TCR beta correlated strongly with naive T cell percentage. Diversity of TCR beta per million T cells declined in a roughly linear way with age.

The CDR3 extends over 16 amino acids. The V gene's germline CDR1 is LGHDT and CDR2 YNNKEL (reference sequence). V was cut by 4 bases and J by 0 bases, with 16 bases left in between. A sample-barcoded 5' primer and a J-beta primer mix were used in a second PCR of about 7 to 12 cycles. The yield of each sample was at least 2.5 million CDR3-containing paired-end reads. MiXCR, run by TCRdb on the 5' RACE reads, gives a single entry per CDR3 protein. This sample carries 600,000 to 800,000 distinct CDR3 sequences, under 25% of them seen once, and the ten largest clones take roughly 3.6%. The J gene is TRBJ2-7, the V gene TRBV3-1; a weak D match, TRBD1 (6 bases). This receptor was identified in a man aged 65 to 79 in good health. The specimen sequenced was blood. The CDR3 reads CASSPFPGDVSYEQYF. CDR3 bases: TGTGCCAGCAGCCCCTTTCCAGGGGATGTCTCCTACGAGCAGTACTTC.